This TCR beta chain was found in a study of blood T cell repertoires in COVID-19. Looking at the study overall: Samples of COVID-19 (acute and convalescent) were obtained from the United States, Italy and Spain. T cells, B-cell-depleted T cells, or PBMCs provided the cDNA or gDNA that served as material.

In the authors' methods: Amplification of reference gene primers provided the estimated nucleated cell counts. Only in-frame clones appear in the TCRdb table, and some are missing; sequencing was by immunoSEQ multiplex PCR. Clone size and V and J calls were adopted from that table, with D and trimming inferred from the DNA. The sample has 110,000 to 150,000 clones, roughly 85% seen once; the top ten hold 3% to 4.5%. Trimming removed 5 bases at V and 0 bases at J, with 9 bases between. CDR3 length: 14 residues. CDR1 is MDHEN, CDR2 SYDVKM, per germline. What was sequenced was peripheral blood. The clonotype comes from a man in his fifties or sixties with acute or convalescent COVID-19. The chain uses TRBV28 and TRBJ2-3; D is unclear. This chain's CDR3 is CASSQRGSTDTQYF. The CDR3 DNA is TGTGCCAGCAGTCAACGAGGCAGCACAGATACGCAGTATTTT.